This TCR beta chain appears in the sequencing data of a study of cytomegalovirus exposure and HLA in healthy donors. Both 60 Vbeta primers and 13 Jbeta primers went into the PCR. Data came from immunoSEQ multiplex PCR; TCRdb stores just in-frame clones and leaves some out. Among 120,000 or so clones, around four fifths were seen once, and the ten largest hold roughly 3.7%. All donors participated as healthy donors of bone marrow. General study findings and limits: The majority of TCR sequences were rare, yet some public TCRs appeared in many donors. Among TCR beta chains, those listed as cytomegalovirus-associated numbered more than 150. Reports state that TCR beta sequences accurately predicted most subjects' HLA-A and HLA-B alleles.

V lost 0 bases to trimming and J lost 4 bases; unmatched junction nucleotides: 2. Per the germline V gene, CDR1 is SGDLS and CDR2 is YYNGEE. The CDR3 runs 14 residues. Worth noting for this clone: Its specificity is unknown. The sample has other DNA sequences that encode this CDR3 too.

This clonotype was sampled from a woman aged 40 to 50 in good health and CMV-seropositive. The V call is TRBV9, the J call TRBJ2-3, with TRBD2 matching 7 bases. The sequenced sample was PBMCs. The CDR3 DNA reads TGTGCCAGCAGCGTAGAGGGAGGGGCAGATACGCAGTATTTT. Translation: CASSVEGGADTQYF.